The 6 T cell receptor beta chains below were found in one sample sequenced in a study of blood T cells in healthy people across ages. A sample-barcoded 5' primer and a J-beta primer mix were used in a second PCR of about 7 to 12 cycles. TCRdb used MiXCR to reprocess the 5' RACE reads, holding one entry per CDR3 protein. The profile shows 1.5 million to 2 million distinct CDR3 sequences, 40% to 55% of them singletons. Sequencing was done on a sample of blood. These receptors all stem from a woman in her thirties or forties in good health.

The genes are TRBV18 and TRBJ2-7; D might be TRBD1 (6 bases). Germline assignment: CDR1 KGHSH and CDR2 LQKENI. V gave up 4 bases and J gave up 7 bases, with 23 bases separating them. This CDR3 has 16 amino acids. CDR3 amino acids: CASSLRGQSSYNEQYF. CDR3 in DNA: TGTGCCAGCTCACTTAGAGGACAGAGCTCCTACAATGAGCAGTACTTC.

This clonotype turned up a few times. The chain couples TRBV28 to TRBJ2-1, with TRBD1 matching over 9 bases. The J segment lost 1 base and the V segment lost 2 bases, leaving 6 bases of the junction unmatched. The CDR3 is 17 residues long. Germline CDR1 reads MDHEN; CDR2 reads SYDVKM. The CDR3: CASSLNRGQSSYNEQFF. For the CDR3, the DNA is TGTGCCAGCAGTTTAAACAGGGGGCAGTCTTCCTACAATGAGCAGTTCTTC.

The rearrangement links TRBV28 to TRBJ1-2; D uncertain. The CDR3 is made up of 11 amino acids. V was cut by 6 bases and J by 8 bases, with 10 bases left in between. Germline CDR1 and CDR2: MDHEN and SYDVKM. CDR3 protein: CASRTFEGYTF. CDR3 in DNA: TGTGCCAGCAGAACCTTTGAAGGCTACACCTTC.

The V call is TRBV20-1, the J call TRBJ1-2; D is unresolved. This CDR3 contains 13 residues. Germline V gene lookup returns CDR1 DFQATT and CDR2 SNEGSKA (reference sequence). Deletions cut 0 bases from V and 6 bases from J, with 11 bases between. The CDR3 bases are TGCAGTGCTAGAGATGCAGTCGGGAATGGCTACACCTTC. This sequence encodes CSARDAVGNGYTF.

The chain combines TRBV7-2 with TRBJ1-1, with D unclear. The V end was cut by 5 bases, the J end by 7 bases, with 8 bases between. The CDR3 consists of 11 residues. Germline values: CDR1 SGHTA, CDR2 FQGNSA. CDR3 nucleotides: TGTGCCAGCAGCCCTGAGAATGAAGCTTTCTTT. The encoded protein is CASSPENEAFF.

This chain connects TRBV5-1 to TRBJ2-4; D ambiguous. This CDR3 is 13 amino acids long. V was shortened by 0 bases and J by 8 bases, with 9 bases between the two germline ends. CDR1 and CDR2 (germline): SGHRS, YFSETQ. The CDR3 is CASSLGSSDIQYF. The CDR3 DNA follows: TGCGCCAGCAGCTTGGGCAGCTCAGACATTCAGTACTTC.